This T cell receptor (beta chain) derives from a study of early T cells in non-severe SARS-CoV-2 infection (dated by TCRdb to about 2021). Notes on the research overall: Bulk RNA from unsorted whole blood was used for TCR sequencing, so alpha and beta chains could not be paired. The investigation overall reported the following: Matching against VDJdb was skewed toward anti-spike CD8 responses, likely underestimated virus-specific expansions, and missed private and CD4 specificities.

This was a case-control study nested in a cohort of healthcare workers in London, UK, who had nasopharyngeal swab PCR tests and blood samples taken every week. Healthcare workers were recruited during the week of the UK lockdown, between 23 and 31 March 2020, and followed weekly for up to roughly 15 weeks. This clonotype was recorded a few times. Its cognate antigen has yet to be identified. Within one base of it there is no much larger clone, and no base qualities were kept. Library preparation was by 5' RACE. The instrument given in TCRdb is NextSeq 500. To correct for sequencing error and PCR bias, the TCR library protocol tagged individual cDNA molecules with unique molecular identifiers. Sequencing covered both TCR alpha and beta chains, and within each sample the abundances of alpha and beta sequences were tightly co-correlated. The authors' analysis ran thus. Decombinator V4 was used to annotate the V gene, J gene and CDR3 of the TCR sequences. TCRs were defined as expanded if a significant change between any two time points was detected under a Poisson model with p below 0.0001. Abundances of TCRs were expressed as counts per million after normalisation to the total number of TCRs sequenced in each sample. A search of VDJdb, accessed on 1 November 2021, was run for TCRs annotated to CMV, EBV and SARS-CoV-2, with TCRs annotated for multiple antigens excluded. In-frame beta chains were kept once TCRdb had trimmed the public reads at Q25 with fastp and called clones with MiXCR. For every CDR3 protein sequence, its rows merge into one entry that carries the most common genes and DNA. TCRdb's processing, not the authors', yielded these V and J calls. This sample lists over 25,000 distinct CDR3 sequences; around 5.9% were detected once. The ten largest clonotypes hold 0.8% to 1% of the sample.

Sequenced: whole blood. This sequence originates from an adult who was a healthcare worker with PCR-confirmed SARS-CoV-2 infection or an uninfected control (not recorded which).

The bases read TGTGCCAGCAGCTTACCTAGACTAGGGGAAAAACTCAATGAGCAGTTCTTC. This yields the protein CASSLPRLGEKLNEQFF. This sequence uses TRBV7-9 and TRBJ2-1; perhaps TRBD2 is the D gene, with 6 bases matching. V sheds 2 bases and J sheds 6 bases, leaving 20 bases between their ends. As encoded in the germline V gene (reference sequence), CDR1 is SEHNR while CDR2 is FQNEAQ. The CDR3 covers 17 residues, taking in both the cysteine and the phenylalanine. Here the CDR3 DNA is all that survives: 51 bases in frame from base 1.